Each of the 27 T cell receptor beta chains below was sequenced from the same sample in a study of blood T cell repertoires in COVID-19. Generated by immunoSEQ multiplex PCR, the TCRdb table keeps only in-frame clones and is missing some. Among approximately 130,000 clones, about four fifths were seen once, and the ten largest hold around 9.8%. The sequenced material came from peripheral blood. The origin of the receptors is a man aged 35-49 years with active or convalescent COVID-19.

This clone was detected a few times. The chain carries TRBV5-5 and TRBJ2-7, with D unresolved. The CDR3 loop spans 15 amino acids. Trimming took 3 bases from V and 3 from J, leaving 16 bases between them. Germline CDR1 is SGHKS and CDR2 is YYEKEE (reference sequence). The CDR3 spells CASSSLWVRNYEQYF. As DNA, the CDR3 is TGTGCCAGCAGCTCATTGTGGGTCAGGAACTACGAGCAGTACTTC.

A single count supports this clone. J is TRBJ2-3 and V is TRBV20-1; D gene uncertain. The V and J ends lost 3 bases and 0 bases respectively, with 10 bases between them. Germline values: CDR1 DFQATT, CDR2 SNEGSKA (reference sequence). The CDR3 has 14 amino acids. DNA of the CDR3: TGCAGTGCTAGTATCGCAGTCAGCACAGATACGCAGTATTTT. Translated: CSASIAVSTDTQYF.

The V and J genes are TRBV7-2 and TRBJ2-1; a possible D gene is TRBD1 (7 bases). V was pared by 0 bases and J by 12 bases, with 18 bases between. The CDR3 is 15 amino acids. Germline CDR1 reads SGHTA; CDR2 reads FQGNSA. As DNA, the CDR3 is TGTGCCAGCAGCTTAGCGCAGGGGGGCCAAGCTGGGCAGTTCTTC. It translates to CASSLAQGGQAGQFF.

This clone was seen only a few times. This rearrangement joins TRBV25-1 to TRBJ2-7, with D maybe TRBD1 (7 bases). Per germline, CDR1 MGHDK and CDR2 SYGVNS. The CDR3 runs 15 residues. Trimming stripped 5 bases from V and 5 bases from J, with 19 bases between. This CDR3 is CASSRSETGRHEQYF. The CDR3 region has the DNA TGTGCCAGCAGTCGATCCGAGACAGGGAGGCACGAGCAGTACTTC.

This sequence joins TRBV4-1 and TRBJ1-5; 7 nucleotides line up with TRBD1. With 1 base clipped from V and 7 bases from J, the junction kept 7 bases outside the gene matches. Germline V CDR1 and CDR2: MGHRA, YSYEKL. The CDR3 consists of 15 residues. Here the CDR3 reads CASSQAPGQIQPQHF. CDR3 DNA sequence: TGCGCCAGCAGCCAAGCTCCGGGACAGATCCAGCCCCAGCATTTT.

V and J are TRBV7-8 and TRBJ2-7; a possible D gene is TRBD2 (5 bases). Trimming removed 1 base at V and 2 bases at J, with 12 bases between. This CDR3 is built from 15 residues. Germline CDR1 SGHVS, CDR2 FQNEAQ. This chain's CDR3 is CASSLGGGRTYEQYF. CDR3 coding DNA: TGTGCCAGCAGCTTAGGTGGAGGACGGACCTACGAGCAGTACTTC.

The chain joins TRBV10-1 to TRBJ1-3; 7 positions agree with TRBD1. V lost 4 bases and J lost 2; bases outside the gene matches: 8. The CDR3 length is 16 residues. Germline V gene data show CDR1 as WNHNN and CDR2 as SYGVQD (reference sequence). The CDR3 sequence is CASSGNRGLAGNTIYF. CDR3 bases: TGCGCCAGCAGTGGCAACAGGGGTCTCGCTGGAAACACCATATATTTT.

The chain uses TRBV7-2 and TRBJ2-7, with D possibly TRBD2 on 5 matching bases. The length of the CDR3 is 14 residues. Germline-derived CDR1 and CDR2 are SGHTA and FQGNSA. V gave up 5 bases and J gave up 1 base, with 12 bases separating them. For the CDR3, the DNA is TGTGCCAGCAGCCCGCGGGTAGCTTCCTACGAGCAGTACTTC. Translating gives CASSPRVASYEQYF.

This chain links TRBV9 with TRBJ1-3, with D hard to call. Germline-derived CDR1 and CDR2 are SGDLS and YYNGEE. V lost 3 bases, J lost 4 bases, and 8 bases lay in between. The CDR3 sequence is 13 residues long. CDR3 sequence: CASSEPSGNTIYF. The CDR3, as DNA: TGTGCCAGCAGCGAGCCCTCGGGAAACACCATATATTTT.

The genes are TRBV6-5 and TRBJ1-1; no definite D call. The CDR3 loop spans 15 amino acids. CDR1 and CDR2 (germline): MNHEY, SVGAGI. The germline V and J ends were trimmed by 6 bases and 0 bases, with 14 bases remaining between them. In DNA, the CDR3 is TGTGCCAGCAGCTCCCTCATGACTATGAACACTGAAGCTTTCTTT. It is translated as CASSSLMTMNTEAFF.

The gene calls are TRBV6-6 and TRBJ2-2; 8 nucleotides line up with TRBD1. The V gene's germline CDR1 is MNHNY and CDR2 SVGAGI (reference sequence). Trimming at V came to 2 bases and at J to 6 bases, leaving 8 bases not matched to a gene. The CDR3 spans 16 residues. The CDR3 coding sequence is TGTGCCAGCAGTTACCCGACAGGGGTTACCCCCGGGGAGCTGTTTTTT. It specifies CASSYPTGVTPGELFF.

The CDR3 is CASSDLTGASYTF. CDR3 DNA sequence: TGTGCCAGCAGTGACTTGACAGGGGCCTCCTACACCTTC. The chain joins TRBV2 to TRBJ1-2; 8 nucleotides match TRBD1. The germline V gene has CDR1 SNHLY and CDR2 FYNNEI. Trimming removed 3 bases from V and 10 bases from J; junction bases left unmatched: 7. The CDR3 totals 13 residues.

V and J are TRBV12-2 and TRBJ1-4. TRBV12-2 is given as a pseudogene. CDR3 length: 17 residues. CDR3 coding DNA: TGTGCAAGTCGCCTACAAAAGCCGGGGGAGAATAATGAAAAACTGTTTTTT. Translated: CASRLQKPGENNEKLFF.

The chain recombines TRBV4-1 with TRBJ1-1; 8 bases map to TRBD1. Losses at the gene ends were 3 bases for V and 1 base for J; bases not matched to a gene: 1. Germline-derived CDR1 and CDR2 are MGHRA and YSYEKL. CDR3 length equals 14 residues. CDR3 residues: CASSQGQANTEAFF. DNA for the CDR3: TGCGCCAGCAGCCAGGGACAGGCGAACACTGAAGCTTTCTTT.

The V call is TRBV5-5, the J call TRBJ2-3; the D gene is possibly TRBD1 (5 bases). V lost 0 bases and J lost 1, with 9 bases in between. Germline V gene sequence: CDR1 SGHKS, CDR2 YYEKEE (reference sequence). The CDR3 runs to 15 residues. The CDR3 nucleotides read TGTGCCAGCAGCTTGGAACAGGTCCGCACAGATACGCAGTATTTT. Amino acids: CASSLEQVRTDTQYF. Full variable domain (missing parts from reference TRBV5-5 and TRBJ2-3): DAGVTQSPTHLIKTRGQQVTLRCSPISGHKSVSWYQQVLGQGPQFIFQYYEKEERGRGNFPDRFSARQFPNYSSELNVNALLLGDSALYLCASSLEQVRTDTQYFGPGTRLTVL.

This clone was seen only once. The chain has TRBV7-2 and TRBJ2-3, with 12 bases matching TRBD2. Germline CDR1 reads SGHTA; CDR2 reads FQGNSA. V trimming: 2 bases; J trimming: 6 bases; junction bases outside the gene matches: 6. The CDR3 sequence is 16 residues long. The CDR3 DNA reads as TGTGCCAGCAGCTTAAAGGCTAGCGGGGGGGCGGATACGCAGTATTTT. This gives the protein CASSLKASGGADTQYF.

Here the CDR3 reads CAWSATAINQPQHF. In DNA, the CDR3 is TGTGCCTGGAGCGCGACAGCGATCAATCAGCCCCAGCATTTT. The rearrangement joins TRBV30 to TRBJ1-5; TRBD1 is a possible D gene (5 bases). Trimming stripped 3 bases from V and 3 bases from J, with 12 bases between. Germline V gives CDR1 GTSNPN, CDR2 SVGIG (reference sequence). This CDR3 is 14 amino acids long. Together with reference TRBV30 and TRBJ1-5, the CDR3 gives the full variable domain: SQTIHQWPATLVQPVGSPLSLECTVEGTSNPNLYWYRQAAGRGLQLLFYSVGIGQISSEVPQNLSASRPQDRQFILSSKKLLLSDSGFYLCAWSATAINQPQHFGDGTRLSIL.

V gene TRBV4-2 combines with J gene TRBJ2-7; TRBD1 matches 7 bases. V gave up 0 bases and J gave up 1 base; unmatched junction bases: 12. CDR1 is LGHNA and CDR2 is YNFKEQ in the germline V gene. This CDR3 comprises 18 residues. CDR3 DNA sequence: TGTGCCAGCAGCCAAGAAGAGGGTTTTTCGACAGGGTCCTACGAGCAGTACTTC. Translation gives CASSQEEGFSTGSYEQYF.

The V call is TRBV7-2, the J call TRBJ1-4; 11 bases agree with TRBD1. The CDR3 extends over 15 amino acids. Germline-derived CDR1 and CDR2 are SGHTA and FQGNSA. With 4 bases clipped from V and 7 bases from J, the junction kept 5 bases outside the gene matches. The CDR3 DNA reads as TGTGCCAGCAGCTCGGACAGGGGGCCGGGTGAAAAACTGTTTTTT. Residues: CASSSDRGPGEKLFF.

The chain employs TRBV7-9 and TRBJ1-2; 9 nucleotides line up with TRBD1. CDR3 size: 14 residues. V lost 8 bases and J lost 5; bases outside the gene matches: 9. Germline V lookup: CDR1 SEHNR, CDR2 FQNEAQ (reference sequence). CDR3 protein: CASLGGDRAYGYTF. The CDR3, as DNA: TGTGCCAGCCTCGGAGGGGACAGGGCATATGGCTACACCTTC.

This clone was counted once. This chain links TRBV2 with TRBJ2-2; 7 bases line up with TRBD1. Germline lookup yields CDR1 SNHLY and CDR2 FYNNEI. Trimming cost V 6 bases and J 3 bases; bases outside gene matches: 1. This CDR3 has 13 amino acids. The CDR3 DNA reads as TGTGCCAGCAGGGGACAGCACACCGGGGAGCTGTTTTTT. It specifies CASRGQHTGELFF.

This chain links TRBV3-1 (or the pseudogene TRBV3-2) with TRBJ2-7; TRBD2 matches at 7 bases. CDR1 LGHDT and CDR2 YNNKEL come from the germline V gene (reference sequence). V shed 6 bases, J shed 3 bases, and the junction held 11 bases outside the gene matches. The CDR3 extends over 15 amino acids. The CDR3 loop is CASSRGLETFYEQYF. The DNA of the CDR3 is TGTGCCAGCAGTCGCGGACTAGAAACATTCTACGAGCAGTACTTC.

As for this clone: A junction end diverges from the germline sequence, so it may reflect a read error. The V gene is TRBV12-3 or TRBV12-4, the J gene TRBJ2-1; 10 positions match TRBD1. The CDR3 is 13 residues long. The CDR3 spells CAGSPRQGAKQFF. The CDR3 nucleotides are TGTGCCGGCAGTCCCAGACAGGGGGCTAAGCAGTTCTTC.

CDR3 amino acids: CASSLAIYWGHYEQYF. The DNA of the CDR3 is TGTGCCAGCAGCTTGGCCATCTATTGGGGGCACTACGAGCAGTACTTC. V usage is TRBV5-8 and J usage is TRBJ2-7; perhaps TRBD1 as D (6 bases). Looked up from germline, CDR1 is SGHTS and CDR2 is YDEGEE. V was pared by 0 bases and J by 3 bases, with 16 bases between. The CDR3 contains 16 residues. Full variable domain (remainder filled in from reference TRBV5-8 and TRBJ2-7): EAGVTQSPTHLIKTRGQQATLRCSPISGHTSVYWYQQALGLGLQFLLWYDEGEERNRGNFPPRFSGRQFPNYSSELNVNALELEDSALYLCASSLAIYWGHYEQYFGPGTRLTVT.

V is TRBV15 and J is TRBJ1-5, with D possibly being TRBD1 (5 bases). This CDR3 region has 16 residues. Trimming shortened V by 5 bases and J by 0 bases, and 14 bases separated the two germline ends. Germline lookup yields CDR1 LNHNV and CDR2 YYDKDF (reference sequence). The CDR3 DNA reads TGTGCCACCAGCCTTTTTCCGACAGTTAGCAATCAGCCCCAGCATTTT. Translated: CATSLFPTVSNQPQHF. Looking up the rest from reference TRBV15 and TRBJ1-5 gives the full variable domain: DAMVIQNPRYQVTQFGKPVTLSCSQTLNHNVMYWYQQKSSQAPKLLFHYYDKDFNNEADTPDNFQSRRPNTSFCFLDIRSPGLGDTAMYLCATSLFPTVSNQPQHFGDGTRLSIL.

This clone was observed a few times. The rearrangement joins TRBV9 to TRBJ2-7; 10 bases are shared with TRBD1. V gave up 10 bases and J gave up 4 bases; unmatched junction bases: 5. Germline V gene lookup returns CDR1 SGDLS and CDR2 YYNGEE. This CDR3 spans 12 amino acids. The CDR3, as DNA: TGTGCCTCCGGGACAGGGGAGTACGAGCAGTACTTC. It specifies CASGTGEYEQYF.

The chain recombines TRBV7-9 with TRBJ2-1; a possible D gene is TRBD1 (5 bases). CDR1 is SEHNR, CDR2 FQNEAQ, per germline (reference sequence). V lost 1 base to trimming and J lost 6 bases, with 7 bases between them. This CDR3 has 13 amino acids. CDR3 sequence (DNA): TGTGCCAGCAGCTTAGGGGGCATCAATGAGCAGTTCTTC. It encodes CASSLGGINEQFF.